The TCR beta chain described here comes from a study of blood T cell repertoires in COVID-19. Across the whole study: Samples taken during acute and convalescent COVID-19 were collected in the United States, Italy and Spain. From T cells, B-cell-depleted T cells, or PBMCs came the material, which was cDNA or gDNA.

V was clipped by 0 bases and J by 4 bases; unmatched bases: 1. The germline V gene encodes CDR1 MNHEY and CDR2 SVGAGI. There are 14 residues in the CDR3. In the original processing: Reference gene primers were amplified, and this amplification served to estimate nucleated cell counts. The protocol was immunoSEQ multiplex PCR, while the TCRdb copy is restricted to in-frame clones and leaves out a portion. D and trimming were read from the DNA, whereas the V and J calls and clone size are those reported in that table. Of over 150,000 clones in the sample, about 90% are singletons; the top ten hold over 0.45%.

This receptor was taken from a middle-aged man with acute or convalescent COVID-19. What was sequenced was peripheral blood. The rearrangement joins TRBV6-5 to TRBJ2-5; TRBD1 matches at 8 bases. CDR3 protein: CASSYSGQGETQYF. The CDR3 bases are TGTGCCAGCAGTTACTCCGGACAGGGAGAGACCCAGTACTTC.